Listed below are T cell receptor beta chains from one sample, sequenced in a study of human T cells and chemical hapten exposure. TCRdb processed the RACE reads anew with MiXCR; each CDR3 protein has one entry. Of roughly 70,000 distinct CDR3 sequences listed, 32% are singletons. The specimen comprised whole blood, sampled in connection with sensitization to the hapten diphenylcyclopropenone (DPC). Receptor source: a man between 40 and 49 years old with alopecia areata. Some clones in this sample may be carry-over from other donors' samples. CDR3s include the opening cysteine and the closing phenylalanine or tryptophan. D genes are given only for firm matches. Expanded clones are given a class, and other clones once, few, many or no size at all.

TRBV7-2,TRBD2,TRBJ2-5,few,TGTGCCAGCAGTTTCAGGCTAGCGGGAGCAGAGACCCAGTACTTC,CASSFRLAGAETQYF
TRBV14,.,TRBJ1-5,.,TGTGCCAGCAGCCAAGAAAAACCCGCTGGATCGTTCGCCCGGGACACCGATCAGCCCCAGCATTTT,CASSQEKPAGSFARDTDQPQHF
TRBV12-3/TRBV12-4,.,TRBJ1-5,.,TGTGCCAGCAGCCCTCTATCGTATCAGCCCCAGCATTTT,CASSPLSYQPQHF
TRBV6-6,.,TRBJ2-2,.,TGTGCCAGCAGTCACCCTGCGGGGGCTAGAAGCGGGGAGCTGTTTTTT,CASSHPAGARSGELFF
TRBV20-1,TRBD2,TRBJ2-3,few,TGCAGTGCCCTAGCGGGAGGGCCTTCGGATACGCAGTATTTT,CSALAGGPSDTQYF
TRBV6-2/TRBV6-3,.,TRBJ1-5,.,TGTGCCAGCAGGACCACAGGGCGCCAGCCCCAGCATTTT,CASRTTGRQPQHF
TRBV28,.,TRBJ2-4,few,TGTGCCAGCAGTGAAACTGACTTGCGGACCATTCAGTACTTC,CASSETDLRTIQYF
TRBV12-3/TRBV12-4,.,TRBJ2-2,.,TGTGCCAGCAGTCCCGTCCCCGGGGAGCTGTTTTTT,CASSPVPGELFF
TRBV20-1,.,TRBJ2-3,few,TGCAAGGCAGGGCAAGGCACAGATACGCAGTATTTT,CKAGQGTDTQYF
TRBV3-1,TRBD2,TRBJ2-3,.,TGTGCCAGCAGCCCGACTAGCTCTAGCACAGATACGCAGTATTTT,CASSPTSSSTDTQYF
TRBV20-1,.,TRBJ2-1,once,TGCAGTGCTAGTAACCCGAAAATTCCGGGACCCTATGGGAATGAGCAGTTCTTC,CSASNPKIPGPYGNEQFF
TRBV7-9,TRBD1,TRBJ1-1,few,TGTGCCAGCAGCTTAGCGAGGGGGACAGAAGGAGCTTTCTTT,CASSLARGTEGAFF
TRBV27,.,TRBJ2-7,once,TGTGCCAGCAGTCCTGTTGCCGCCTACGAGCAGTACTTC,CASSPVAAYEQYF
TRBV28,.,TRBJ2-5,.,TGTGCCAGCAGTTTCCCACGCTCGGGGAAAAGGGAGACCCAGTACTTC,CASSFPRSGKRETQYF
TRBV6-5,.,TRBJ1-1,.,TGTGCCGTTACCGCAGGAGAGGGCCCTGAAGCTTTCTTT,CAVTAGEGPEAFF
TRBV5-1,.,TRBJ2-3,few,TGCGCCAGCAGACGACAAAGCGCCACAGATACGCAGTATTTT,CASRRQSATDTQYF
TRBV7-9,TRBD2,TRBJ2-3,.,TGTGCCAGCAGCTTTCAGCGGGAGTCGCAGTATTTT,CASSFQRESQYF
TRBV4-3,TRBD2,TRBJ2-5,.,TGCGCCAGCAGCCAAGGAGCGGGAGATCGTGAGACCCAGTACTTC,CASSQGAGDRETQYF
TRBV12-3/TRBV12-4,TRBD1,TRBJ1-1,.,TGTGCCAGCAGTTTAGCCGGGACAGGGGCCACTGAAGCTTTCTTT,CASSLAGTGATEAFF
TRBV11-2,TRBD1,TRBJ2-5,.,TGTGCCAGCAGCTTAGAAGACAGGGGCGGTGAGACCCAGTACTTC,CASSLEDRGGETQYF
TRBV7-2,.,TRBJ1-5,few,TGTGCCAGCAGCGAAATGACAGGTCAGCCCCAGCATTTT,CASSEMTGQPQHF
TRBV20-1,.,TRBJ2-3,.,TGCAGTGCTAGAAACCGGGACTCTTCCACAGATACGCAGTATTTT,CSARNRDSSTDTQYF
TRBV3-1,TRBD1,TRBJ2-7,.,TGTGCCAGCAGCCAAGATCTACAGGGGGCCTACGAGCAGTACTTC,CASSQDLQGAYEQYF
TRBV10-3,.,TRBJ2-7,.,TGTGCCATCAGTGTCGGGGACGAGCAGTACTTC,CAISVGDEQYF
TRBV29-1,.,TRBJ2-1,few,TGCAGCGTTTGTACGGGCATTAGTGAGCAGTTCTTC,CSVCTGISEQFF
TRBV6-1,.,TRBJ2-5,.,TGTGCCAGCAGTCCCCCCGGGGCAGGGCAAGAGACCCAGTACTTC,CASSPPGAGQETQYF
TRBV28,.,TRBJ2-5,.,TGTGCCAGCGACCGTCGGGTCCAAGAGACCCAGTACTTC,CASDRRVQETQYF
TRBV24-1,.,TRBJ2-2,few,TGTGCCACCAGTGAAAGGACCGGGGAGCTGTTTTTT,CATSERTGELFF
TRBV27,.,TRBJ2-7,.,TGTGCCAGCAGTTTATGGGGTAGCGGAACCTCCTACGAGCAGTACTTC,CASSLWGSGTSYEQYF
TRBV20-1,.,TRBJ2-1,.,TGCAGTGCTAGAGTAATTGAACTTCTCAATGAGCAGTTCTTC,CSARVIELLNEQFF
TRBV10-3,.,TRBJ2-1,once,TGTGCCATCAGTGAGGACCACAATGAGCAGTTCTTC,CAISEDHNEQFF
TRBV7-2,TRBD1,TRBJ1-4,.,TGTGCCAGCAGCCCCCCGGGACAGGGGGCTCGAAATGAAAAACTGTTTTTT,CASSPPGQGARNEKLFF
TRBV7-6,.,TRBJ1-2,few,TGTGCCAGCAGCTTAGTGGTGCGGCAAGTAACCCTTCGTAACTATGGCTACACCTTC,CASSLVVRQVTLRNYGYTF
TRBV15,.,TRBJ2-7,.,TGTGCCACCAGCAGAGAGCACGGAACCTACGAGCAGTACTTC,CATSREHGTYEQYF
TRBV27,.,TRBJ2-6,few,TGTGCCAGCAGTTTTCCCGGGGCCAACGTCCTGACTTTC,CASSFPGANVLTF
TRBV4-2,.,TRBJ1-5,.,TGTGCCAGCAGCCAAGATAAGGGACAAAATCAGCCCCAGCATTTT,CASSQDKGQNQPQHF
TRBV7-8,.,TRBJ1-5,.,TGTGCCAGCAGCTTAGGTGTTACGGATAGCAATCAGCCCCAGCATTTT,CASSLGVTDSNQPQHF
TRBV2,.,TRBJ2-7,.,TGTGCCAGCAGTGTACAGGGTTCGAGAGAGCAGTACTTC,CASSVQGSREQYF
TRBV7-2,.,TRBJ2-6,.,TGTGCCAGCAGCACTCGGGGGACTGTCTCTGGGGCCAACGTCCTGACTTTC,CASSTRGTVSGANVLTF
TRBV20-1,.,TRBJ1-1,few,TGCAGTGCTAGCGGGGTGCAGCGTGAAGCTTTCTTT,CSASGVQREAFF
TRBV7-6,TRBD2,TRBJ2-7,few,TGTGCCAGCAGCTCAACAATACTAGCGGGTTACGAGCAGTACTTC,CASSSTILAGYEQYF
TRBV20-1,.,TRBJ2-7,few,TGCAGTGCTAGAGGGCTCCAGAGCTCCTACGAGCAGTACTTC,CSARGLQSSYEQYF
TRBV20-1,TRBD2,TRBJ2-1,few,TGCAGTGCTAGAGCCGGACTAGCGGGGGCCTACAATGAGCAGTTCTTC,CSARAGLAGAYNEQFF